This entry is about one T cell receptor beta chain. Its antigen is unidentified. The data were taken from a study of cytomegalovirus exposure and HLA in healthy donors. For the study at large: Of 350 to 400 genotyped donors, 81% grouped in the Caucasian-associated ancestry cluster.

CDR3 length: 15 residues. Trimming took 4 bases from V and 8 from J; bases not matched to a gene: 13. From germline, CDR1 is SGHDN and CDR2 FVKESK. Use of 60 Vbeta and 13 Jbeta primers characterized the PCR. Data came from immunoSEQ multiplex PCR; TCRdb stores just in-frame clones and leaves some out. The profile shows tens of thousands of clones, 78% of them singletons. Points from the study as a whole: As confirmed in vitro, a few CMV-associated chains were specific for CMV antigens. The study put roughly 160 TCR beta chains on its list as cytomegalovirus-associated.

The chain is built from TRBV14 and TRBJ1-1, with TRBD1 identical over 7 bases. The sequence came from a male donor in good health and CMV-seropositive. Specimen: PBMCs. The CDR3 nucleotides are TGTGCCAGCAGCCCAATGCTGGTGGGACAGACAGAAGCTTTCTTT. Translated, it gives CASSPMLVGQTEAFF. Based on the CDR3 plus reference TRBV14 and TRBJ1-1, the full variable domain is EAGVTQFPSHSVIEKGQTVTLRCDPISGHDNLYWYRRVMGKEIKFLLHFVKESKQDESGMPNNRFLAERTGGTYSTLKVQPAELEDSGVYFCASSPMLVGQTEAFFGQGTRLTVV.